The clone carrying this T cell receptor (beta chain) showed up just a few times. The target antigen is unknown. TCRdb independently ran MiXCR on the 5' RACE reads; one entry per CDR3 protein. This sample yields around 450,000 distinct CDR3 sequences, of which about 20% are seen a single time; roughly 8.4% belongs to the top ten. J gave up 4 bases and V 1 base, and 6 bases lay outside the gene matches. Germline CDR1 and CDR2: SGHTA and FQGNSA. The CDR3 has 15 amino acids. This record comes from a study of T-cell memory formation after mild COVID-19. Study-wide points: A balance of CD4 and CD8 characterized clones contracting day 15 to 85, whereas later expanders leaned CD4+. Some clones that responded turned up in pre-infection memory, which suggests that cross-reactive memory joined in.

The TCR was taken from an adult woman who had mild COVID-19 (a few samples of this study predate the infection). Cell type and time point are not known. The chain is built from TRBV7-2 and TRBJ1-2; 7 positions agree with TRBD1. The source material was PBMCs or a T cell subset sorted from them (not recorded which). The CDR3 nucleotides are TGTGCCAGCAGCTTAGTGGTCGACAGGGCCTATGGCTACACCTTC. It codes for CASSLVVDRAYGYTF.